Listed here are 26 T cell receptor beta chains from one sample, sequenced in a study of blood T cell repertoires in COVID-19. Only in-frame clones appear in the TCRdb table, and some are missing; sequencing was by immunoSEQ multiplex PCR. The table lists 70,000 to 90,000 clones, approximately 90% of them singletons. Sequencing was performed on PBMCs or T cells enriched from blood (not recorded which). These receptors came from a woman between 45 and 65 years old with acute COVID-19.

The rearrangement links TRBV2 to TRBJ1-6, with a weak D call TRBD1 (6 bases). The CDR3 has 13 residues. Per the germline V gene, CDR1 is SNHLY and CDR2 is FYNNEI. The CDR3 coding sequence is TGTGCGGCCACCGGGGGGCGCAATTCACCCCTCCACTTT. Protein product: CAATGGRNSPLHF.

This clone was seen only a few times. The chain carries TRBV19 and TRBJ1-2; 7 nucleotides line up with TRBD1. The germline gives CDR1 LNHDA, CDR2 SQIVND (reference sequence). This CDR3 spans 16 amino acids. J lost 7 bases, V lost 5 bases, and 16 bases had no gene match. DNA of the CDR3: TGTGCCAGTAGTTTATCCCCTCCTTGGACAGGTGGTGGCTACACCTTC. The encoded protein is CASSLSPPWTGGGYTF.

In DNA, the CDR3 is TGTGCCAGCGGGGACAGGGGGAGCACTGAAGCTTTCTTT. Translation: CASGDRGSTEAFF. The chain links TRBV3-1 (or the pseudogene TRBV3-2) to TRBJ1-1; 11 bases agree with TRBD1. This CDR3 region has 13 residues. The trim removed 8 bases at V and 4 bases at J, leaving 3 bases unmatched. Germline V gives CDR1 LGHDT, CDR2 YNNKEL (reference sequence).

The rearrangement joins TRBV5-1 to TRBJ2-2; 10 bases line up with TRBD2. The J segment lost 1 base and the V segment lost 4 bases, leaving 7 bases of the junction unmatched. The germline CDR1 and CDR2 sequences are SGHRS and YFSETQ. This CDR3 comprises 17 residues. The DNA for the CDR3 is TGCGCCAGCAGCGGCCAACTAGCGGGATTGAACACCGGGGAGCTGTTTTTT. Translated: CASSGQLAGLNTGELFF.

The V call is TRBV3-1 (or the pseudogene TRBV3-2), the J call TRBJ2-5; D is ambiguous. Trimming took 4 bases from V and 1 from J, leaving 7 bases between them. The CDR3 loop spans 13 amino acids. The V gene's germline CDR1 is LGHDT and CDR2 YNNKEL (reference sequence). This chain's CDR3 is CASSPQSQETQYF. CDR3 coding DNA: TGTGCCAGCAGCCCACAGAGCCAAGAGACCCAGTACTTC.

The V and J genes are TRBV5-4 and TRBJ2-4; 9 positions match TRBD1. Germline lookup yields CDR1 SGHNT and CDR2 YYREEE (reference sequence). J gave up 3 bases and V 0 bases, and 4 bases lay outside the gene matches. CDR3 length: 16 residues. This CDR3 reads CASSLAGDRVKNIQYF. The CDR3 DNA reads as TGTGCCAGCAGCTTGGCGGGGGACAGGGTCAAAAACATTCAGTACTTC.

CDR3 DNA sequence: TGTGCCAGCACCGGTACTAGCGGGGTCTACGAGCAGTACTTC. This sequence encodes CASTGTSGVYEQYF. The chain carries TRBV11-2 and TRBJ2-7; 10 nucleotides match TRBD2. With V trimmed by 7 bases and J by 3 bases, 6 bases remained unmatched. The V gene's germline CDR1 is SGHAT and CDR2 FQNNGV. CDR3 length equals 14 residues.

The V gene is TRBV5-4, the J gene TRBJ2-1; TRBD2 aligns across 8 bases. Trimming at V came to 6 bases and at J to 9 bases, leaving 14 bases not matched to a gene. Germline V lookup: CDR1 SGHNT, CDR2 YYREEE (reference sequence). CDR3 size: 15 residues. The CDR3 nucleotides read TGTGCCAGCACCCTTATGAGCGGGAGTGGTGGTGAGCAGTTCTTC. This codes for CASTLMSGSGGEQFF. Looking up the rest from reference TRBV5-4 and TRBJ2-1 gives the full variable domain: ETGVTQSPTHLIKTRGQQVTLRCSSQSGHNTVSWYQQALGQGPQFIFQYYREEENGRGNFPPRFSGLQFPNYSSELNVNALELDDSALYLCASTLMSGSGGEQFFGPGTRLTVL.

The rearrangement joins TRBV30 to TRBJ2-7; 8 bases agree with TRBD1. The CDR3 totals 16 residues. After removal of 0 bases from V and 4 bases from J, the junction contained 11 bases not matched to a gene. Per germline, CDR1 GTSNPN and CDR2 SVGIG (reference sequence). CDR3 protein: CAWSVVRFDRGYEQYF. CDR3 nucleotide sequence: TGTGCCTGGAGTGTCGTTCGGTTTGACAGGGGTTACGAGCAGTACTTC.

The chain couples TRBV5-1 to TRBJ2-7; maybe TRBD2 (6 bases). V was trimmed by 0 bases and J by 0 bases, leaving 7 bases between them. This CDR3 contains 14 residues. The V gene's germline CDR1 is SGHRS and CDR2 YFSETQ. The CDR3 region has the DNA TGCGCCAGCAGCTTGGGCGGGATCTCCTACGAGCAGTACTTC. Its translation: CASSLGGISYEQYF. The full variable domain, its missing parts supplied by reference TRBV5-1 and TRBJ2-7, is KAGVTQTPRYLIKTRGQQVTLSCSPISGHRSVSWYQQTPGQGLQFLFEYFSETQRNKGNFPGRFSGRQFSNSRSEMNVSTLELGDSALYLCASSLGGISYEQYFGPGTRLTVT.

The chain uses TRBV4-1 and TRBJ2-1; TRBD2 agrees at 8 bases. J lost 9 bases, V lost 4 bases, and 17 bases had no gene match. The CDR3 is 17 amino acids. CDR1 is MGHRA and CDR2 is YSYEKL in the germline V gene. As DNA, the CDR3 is TGCGCCAGCAGCCCCGGGGGGGTCAGGGGCCGGGTGGGTGAGCAGTTCTTC. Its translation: CASSPGGVRGRVGEQFF.

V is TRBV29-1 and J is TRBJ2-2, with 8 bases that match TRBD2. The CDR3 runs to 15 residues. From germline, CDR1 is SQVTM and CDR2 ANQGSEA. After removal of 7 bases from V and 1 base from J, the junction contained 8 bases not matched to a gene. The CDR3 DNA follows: TGCAGCGGGTCTACTAGCGGTTGGAACACCGGGGAGCTGTTTTTT. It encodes CSGSTSGWNTGELFF.

In nucleotides, the CDR3 is TGTGCCAGCTCACCACCAGGACTAGCGGGAGTAGAGGAGCAGTTCTTC. Translation gives CASSPPGLAGVEEQFF. The rearrangement uses TRBV18 and TRBJ2-1; 13 bases are shared with TRBD2. CDR3 size: 16 residues. V was clipped by 0 bases and J by 10 bases; unmatched bases: 6. Germline loops: CDR1 KGHSH, CDR2 LQKENI.

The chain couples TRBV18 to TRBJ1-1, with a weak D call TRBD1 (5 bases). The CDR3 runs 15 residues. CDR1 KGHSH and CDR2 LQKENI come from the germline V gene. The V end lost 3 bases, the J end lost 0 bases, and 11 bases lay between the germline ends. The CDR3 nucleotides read TGTGCCAGCTCACCGAAGACAGAGATGAACACTGAAGCTTTCTTT. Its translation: CASSPKTEMNTEAFF.

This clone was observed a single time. This chain's CDR3 is CASSHLGGTSGRGRLNEQFF. The DNA for the CDR3 is TGCGCCAGCAGCCACTTAGGAGGGACTAGCGGGAGGGGTCGACTAAATGAGCAGTTCTTC. The V and J genes are TRBV4-3 and TRBJ2-1; TRBD2 matches at 16 bases. V was clipped by 3 bases and J by 7 bases; unmatched bases: 15. This CDR3 is built from 20 residues. CDR1 is LGHNA, CDR2 YSLEER, per germline.

DNA of the CDR3: TGTGCCAGCAGCTTGGACGGACAGGGTTTAGAAAAACTGTTTTTT. Protein product: CASSLDGQGLEKLFF. The chain has TRBV5-6 and TRBJ1-4, with 8 bases that match TRBD1. This CDR3 is 15 amino acids long. The junction had 6 bases not matched to a gene; V was cut back by 0 bases and J by 8 bases. Germline CDR1 and CDR2: SGHDT and YYEEEE.

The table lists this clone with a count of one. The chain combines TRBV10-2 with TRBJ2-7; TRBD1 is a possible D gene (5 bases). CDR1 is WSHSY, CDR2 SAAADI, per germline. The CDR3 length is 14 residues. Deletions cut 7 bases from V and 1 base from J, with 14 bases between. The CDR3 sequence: CASTHLGQSYEQYF. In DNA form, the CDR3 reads TGCGCCAGCACCCATCTGGGGCAGTCCTACGAGCAGTACTTC.

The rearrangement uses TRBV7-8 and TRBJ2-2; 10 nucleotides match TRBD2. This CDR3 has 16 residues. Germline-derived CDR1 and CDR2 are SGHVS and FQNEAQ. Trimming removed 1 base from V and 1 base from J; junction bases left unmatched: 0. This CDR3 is CASSLGLAGNTGELFF. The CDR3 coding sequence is TGTGCCAGCAGCTTAGGACTAGCGGGGAACACCGGGGAGCTGTTTTTT.

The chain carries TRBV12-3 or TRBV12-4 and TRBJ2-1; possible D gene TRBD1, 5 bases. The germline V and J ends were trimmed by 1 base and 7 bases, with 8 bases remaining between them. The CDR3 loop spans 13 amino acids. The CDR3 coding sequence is TGTGCCAGCAGTTTAGTAGGGGAAAATGAGCAGTTCTTC. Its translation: CASSLVGENEQFF.

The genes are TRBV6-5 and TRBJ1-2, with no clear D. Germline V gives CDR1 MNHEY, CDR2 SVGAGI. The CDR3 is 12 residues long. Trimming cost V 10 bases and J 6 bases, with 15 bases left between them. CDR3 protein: CATTRAFDGYTF. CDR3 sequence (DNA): TGTGCCACCACTAGAGCTTTCGATGGCTACACCTTC.

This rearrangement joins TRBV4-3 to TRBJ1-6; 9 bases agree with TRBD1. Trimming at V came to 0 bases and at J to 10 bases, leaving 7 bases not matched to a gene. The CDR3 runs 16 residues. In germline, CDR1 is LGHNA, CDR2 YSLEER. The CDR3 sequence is CASSQDIGQGMSPLHF. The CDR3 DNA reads TGCGCCAGCAGCCAAGATATTGGACAGGGGATGTCACCCCTCCACTTT.

CDR3 sequence (DNA): TGTGCCAGCAGCCAAGATTATCCAGGGGGGAATTCACCCCTCCACTTT. Residues: CASSQDYPGGNSPLHF. V and J are TRBV4-2 and TRBJ1-6; 7 bases match TRBD1. Trimming at V came to 0 bases and at J to 7 bases, leaving 6 bases not matched to a gene. The CDR3 runs 16 residues. The germline V gene encodes CDR1 LGHNA and CDR2 YNFKEQ.

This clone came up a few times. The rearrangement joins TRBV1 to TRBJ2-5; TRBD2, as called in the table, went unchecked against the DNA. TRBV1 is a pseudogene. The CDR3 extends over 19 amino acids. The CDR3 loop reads CTSSQSPLAGGPGGETQYF. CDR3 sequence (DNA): TGCACCAGCAGCCAAAGTCCACTAGCGGGAGGCCCGGGTGGGGAGACCCAGTACTTC.

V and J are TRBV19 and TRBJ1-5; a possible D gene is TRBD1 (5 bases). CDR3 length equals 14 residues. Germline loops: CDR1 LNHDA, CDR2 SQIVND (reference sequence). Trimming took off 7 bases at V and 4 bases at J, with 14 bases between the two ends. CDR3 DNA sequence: TGTGCCAGTACCTCTCAGGGTTGGAATCAGCCCCAGCATTTT. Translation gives CASTSQGWNQPQHF.

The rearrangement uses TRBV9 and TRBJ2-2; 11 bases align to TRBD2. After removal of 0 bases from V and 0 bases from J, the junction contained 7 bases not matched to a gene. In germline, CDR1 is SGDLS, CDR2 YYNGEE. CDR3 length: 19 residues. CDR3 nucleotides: TGTGCCAGCAGCGTAGGCCTAGCGGGAGGCTCCGCGAACACCGGGGAGCTGTTTTTT. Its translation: CASSVGLAGGSANTGELFF.

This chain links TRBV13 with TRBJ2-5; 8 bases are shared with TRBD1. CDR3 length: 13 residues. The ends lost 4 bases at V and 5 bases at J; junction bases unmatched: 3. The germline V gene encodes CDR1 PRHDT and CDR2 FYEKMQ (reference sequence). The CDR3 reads CASSSRGRETQYF. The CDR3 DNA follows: TGTGCCAGCAGCTCCAGGGGGCGGGAGACCCAGTACTTC.